A single sample is the source of the 23 T cell receptor beta chains below, sequenced in a study of control samples from healthy donors and cancer patients. Repertoires were generated with immunoSEQ multiplex PCR, while TCRdb's copy carries only in-frame clones and drops some. The sample holds 110,000 to 150,000 clones, about 90% seen once. Material: blood. These receptors were collected from a man younger than 35 in good health.

This rearrangement joins TRBV10-1 to TRBJ2-1, with TRBD1 as a possible D gene (5 bases). The germline gives CDR1 WNHNN, CDR2 SYGVQD (reference sequence). The V end lost 4 bases, the J end lost 4 bases, and 23 bases lay between the germline ends. The CDR3 runs 18 residues. The CDR3 DNA follows: TGCGCCAGCAGTGGGAAGACGAGACAGAGATCCTTTTACAATGAGCAGTTCTTC. Its translation is CASSGKTRQRSFYNEQFF.

Only a few counts were recorded for this clone. The chain recombines TRBV7-2 with TRBJ1-5; no definite D call. V lost 0 bases, J lost 0 bases, and 6 bases lay in between. Germline V gene sequence: CDR1 SGHTA, CDR2 FQGNSA. This CDR3 spans 15 amino acids. This chain's CDR3 is CASSLARYSNQPQHF. In DNA form, the CDR3 reads TGTGCCAGCAGCTTAGCCCGGTATAGCAATCAGCCCCAGCATTTT. The full variable domain, in which reference TRBV7-2 and TRBJ1-5 provide the parts outside the CDR3, is GAGVSQSPSNKVTEKGKDVELRCDPISGHTALYWYRQSLGQGLEFLIYFQGNSAPDKSGLPSDRFSAERTGGSVSTLTIQRTQQEDSAVYLCASSLARYSNQPQHFGDGTRLSIL.

The gene calls are TRBV11-2 and TRBJ1-6; weak D call: TRBD1 (5 bases). The CDR3 loop spans 15 amino acids. The germline V and J ends were trimmed by 2 bases and 11 bases, with 16 bases remaining between them. In germline, CDR1 is SGHAT, CDR2 FQNNGV. In DNA form, the CDR3 reads TGTGCCAGCAGCTTACGGAGCCAGGAGACAGCACCCCTCCACTTT. This encodes CASSLRSQETAPLHF.

The chain is built from TRBV19 and TRBJ2-3; D ambiguous. The length of the CDR3 is 14 residues. V was pared by 3 bases and J by 4 bases, with 11 bases between. In germline, CDR1 is LNHDA, CDR2 SQIVND (reference sequence). The CDR3 nucleotides are TGTGCCAGTAGTATGGGTTCACATCCAGATACGCAGTATTTT. It specifies CASSMGSHPDTQYF.

This clone appeared once. The V gene is TRBV2, the J gene TRBJ1-5; D is unresolved. Germline-derived CDR1 and CDR2 are SNHLY and FYNNEI. Trimming removed 5 bases at V and 3 bases at J, with 5 bases between. CDR3 size: 12 residues. CDR3 DNA sequence: TGTGCCAGCAGTCAACCCAATCAGCCCCAGCATTTT. It codes for CASSQPNQPQHF.

This clone was observed a single time. The V gene is TRBV9, the J gene TRBJ2-1; the D gene is possibly TRBD1 (5 bases). The V and J ends lost 0 bases and 0 bases respectively, with 10 bases between them. Germline V gene sequence: CDR1 SGDLS, CDR2 YYNGEE. The CDR3 has 16 residues. The CDR3 DNA reads as TGTGCCAGCAGCGTAGAGTCAGGGAACTCCTACAATGAGCAGTTCTTC. This gives the protein CASSVESGNSYNEQFF.

The V gene is TRBV6-6, the J gene TRBJ2-2; D ambiguous. Germline V CDR1 and CDR2: MNHNY, SVGAGI (reference sequence). This CDR3 has 14 residues. V was trimmed by 7 bases and J by 1 base, leaving 10 bases between them. In DNA form, the CDR3 reads TGTGCCAGCACTCATGGGTTGAACACCGGGGAGCTGTTTTTT. This translates into CASTHGLNTGELFF.

J is TRBJ2-3 and V is TRBV7-3, with 9 bases fitting TRBD2. CDR1 is SGHTA and CDR2 is FQGTGA in the germline V gene. The CDR3 is made up of 16 amino acids. V was clipped by 5 bases and J by 2 bases; unmatched bases: 8. The CDR3, as DNA: TGTGCCAGCAGCGCTGGGGGCGGGGGGGCCACAGATACGCAGTATTTT. Amino acids: CASSAGGGGATDTQYF.

This clone was picked up one time. This rearrangement joins TRBV5-1 to TRBJ1-2, with TRBD1 as a possible D gene (5 bases). V was trimmed by 0 bases and J by 4 bases, leaving 10 bases between them. This CDR3 has 14 amino acids. Germline CDR1 reads SGHRS; CDR2 reads YFSETQ. The CDR3 here is CASSLGKGIYGYTF. CDR3 nucleotides: TGCGCCAGCAGCTTGGGGAAGGGGATCTATGGCTACACCTTC.

The V gene is TRBV4-1, the J gene TRBJ1-2, with 11 bases fitting TRBD1. Germline V CDR1 and CDR2: MGHRA, YSYEKL. Unmatched junction bases numbered 3, after V lost 4 bases and J lost 2 bases. The length of the CDR3 is 15 residues. CDR3 nucleotide sequence: TGCGCCAGCAGCCTTAGGGACAGGGGGAACTATGGCTACACCTTC. Translation: CASSLRDRGNYGYTF.

The CDR3 bases are TGTGCCAGCAGCTTAGACCCTGCAACTAATGAAAAACTGTTTTTT. This gives the protein CASSLDPATNEKLFF. V gene TRBV7-9 combines with J gene TRBJ1-4; D unclear. V was shortened by 1 base and J by 0 bases, with 6 bases between the two germline ends. Germline V gives CDR1 SEHNR, CDR2 FQNEAQ (reference sequence). The CDR3 is 15 residues long.

This clone was picked up one time. This chain uses TRBV7-9 with TRBJ1-5; D is perhaps TRBD1 (5 bases). This CDR3 is 15 amino acids long. V dropped 5 bases and J dropped 1 base, with 12 bases sitting between them. Germline V CDR1 and CDR2: SEHNR, FQNEAQ (reference sequence). This CDR3 reads CASSGGRTSNQPQHF. CDR3 sequence (DNA): TGTGCCAGCAGCGGGGGGAGAACAAGCAATCAGCCCCAGCATTTT.

The V gene is TRBV28, the J gene TRBJ1-5, with D perhaps TRBD1 (6 bases). Germline V CDR1 and CDR2: MDHEN, SYDVKM. The germline V and J ends were trimmed by 9 bases and 7 bases, with 19 bases remaining between them. The CDR3 is 14 amino acids. The CDR3 DNA sequence: TGTGCCAGTAGACCCGGACAGATTTCCCAGCCCCAGCATTTT. Amino acids: CASRPGQISQPQHF.

The V gene is TRBV7-9, the J gene TRBJ2-1, with D possibly called TRBD1 or TRBD2 (5 bases each). Germline loops: CDR1 SEHNR, CDR2 FQNEAQ (reference sequence). Trimming removed 7 bases from V and 15 bases from J, with 22 bases in between. The length of the CDR3 is 13 residues. The chain's CDR3 is CASILGVTEGLFF. In DNA form, the CDR3 reads TGTGCCAGCATCCTAGGGGTGACAGAGGGGCTGTTCTTC.

The chain's CDR3 is CASSTGTVYGYTF. The CDR3 region has the DNA TGTGCCAGCAGTACCGGGACAGTATATGGCTACACCTTC. The chain carries TRBV6-2 or TRBV6-3 and TRBJ1-2; 7 positions match TRBD1. The CDR3 runs 13 residues. V lost 5 bases and J lost 5; bases outside the gene matches: 5. Germline CDR1 reads MNHEY; CDR2 reads SVGEGT.

The chain is built from TRBV27 and TRBJ2-1, with D hard to call. Looked up from germline, CDR1 is MNHEY and CDR2 is SMNVEV (reference sequence). The length of the CDR3 is 14 residues. V was clipped by 2 bases and J by 4 bases, with 9 bases between them. CDR3 region: CASSLAVDYNEQFF. The CDR3 DNA reads as TGTGCCAGCAGTTTAGCGGTGGATTACAATGAGCAGTTCTTC.

This clone was detected once. The CDR3 here is CASSLDTVWNQPQHF. The CDR3 bases are TGTGCCAGCAGTTTGGACACAGTTTGGAATCAGCCCCAGCATTTT. This chain connects TRBV28 to TRBJ1-5; tentatively, D is TRBD1 (5 bases). Trimming took 3 bases from V and 4 from J, leaving 13 bases between them. The CDR3 spans 15 residues. Germline V lookup: CDR1 MDHEN, CDR2 SYDVKM.

The chain joins TRBV19 to TRBJ1-2; D possibly corresponds to TRBD1 (5 bases). In germline, CDR1 is LNHDA, CDR2 SQIVND (reference sequence). V shed 5 bases and J shed 0 bases, with 19 bases lying between them. The CDR3 runs 17 residues. Here the CDR3 reads CASSSSPQDNPNYGYTF. CDR3 in DNA: TGTGCCAGTAGTTCCTCCCCCCAGGACAACCCTAACTATGGCTACACCTTC.

V and J are TRBV7-9 and TRBJ1-4; D may be TRBD1 (6 bases). Deletions cut 4 bases from V and 5 bases from J, with 17 bases between. This CDR3 is built from 16 residues. Germline CDR1 reads SEHNR; CDR2 reads FQNEAQ (reference sequence). The CDR3 DNA is TGTGCCAGCAGCTCTAGAGTAGGACAGACAAATGAAAAACTGTTTTTT. Protein: CASSSRVGQTNEKLFF.

The chain employs TRBV5-1 and TRBJ2-6; 10 bases align to TRBD1. The V and J ends lost 6 bases and 3 bases, in that order; junction bases with no gene match: 9. In germline, CDR1 is SGHRS, CDR2 YFSETQ. The CDR3 loop spans 17 amino acids. The CDR3 DNA reads as TGCGCCAGCAACTCCGGGACAGGGGCTTTTGGGGCCAACGTCCTGACTTTC. It specifies CASNSGTGAFGANVLTF. The full variable domain, rest sourced from reference TRBV5-1 and TRBJ2-6, is KAGVTQTPRYLIKTRGQQVTLSCSPISGHRSVSWYQQTPGQGLQFLFEYFSETQRNKGNFPGRFSGRQFSNSRSEMNVSTLELGDSALYLCASNSGTGAFGANVLTFGAGSRLTVL.

The CDR3 region has the DNA TGCGCCAGCAGCTTGGGTCCTAGCGCTAGCACAGATACGCAGTATTTT. This gives the protein CASSLGPSASTDTQYF. This sequence joins TRBV5-1 and TRBJ2-3, with TRBD2 as a possible D gene (6 bases). Germline loops: CDR1 SGHRS, CDR2 YFSETQ. V was cut by 0 bases and J by 0 bases, with 11 bases left in between. CDR3 size: 16 residues.

The gene calls are TRBV19 and TRBJ1-4; TRBD1 agrees at 7 bases. With 6 bases clipped from V and 4 bases from J, the junction kept 5 bases outside the gene matches. Germline V CDR1 and CDR2: LNHDA, SQIVND (reference sequence). There are 14 residues in the CDR3. Here the CDR3 DNA reads TGTGCCAGTAGCACACAGGGGATTAATGAAAAACTGTTTTTT. Protein: CASSTQGINEKLFF.

This CDR3 is CASSQGQGSYGYTF. CDR3 sequence (DNA): TGTGCCAGCAGCCAAGGGCAGGGGTCTTATGGCTACACCTTC. J is TRBJ1-2 and V is TRBV3-1 (or the pseudogene TRBV3-2); possible D gene TRBD1, 6 bases. The CDR3 has 14 amino acids. Trimming removed 1 base from V and 5 bases from J, with 11 bases in between. The germline gives CDR1 LGHDT, CDR2 YNNKEL (reference sequence).